This is a list of T cell receptor beta chains from one sample in a study of control samples from healthy donors and cancer patients. Clones were sequenced by immunoSEQ multiplex PCR, and TCRdb holds only the in-frame ones, with some missing. This table has 120,000 to 150,000 clones, 93% appearing once. Material for sequencing was blood. The source of these receptors is a man younger than 35 in good health. Both conserved end residues are part of each CDR3. D genes are given only for firm matches. The size field is filled for only some rows; it gives once, few, many or a size class.

abundance,j_gene,d_gene,v_gene,CDR3aa,CDR3nt
few,TRBJ2-2,NA,TRBV7-9,CASSLGPRAGTGELFF,TGTGCCAGCAGCTTGGGCCCCAGGGCAGGCACCGGGGAGCTGTTTTTT
NA,TRBJ2-2,NA,TRBV6-5,CASGTRVLGELFF,TGTGCCAGCGGCACCAGGGTTCTTGGGGAGCTGTTTTTT
NA,TRBJ2-7,TRBD2,TRBV4-1,CASSKRDGPGEQYF,TGCGCCAGCAGCAAGCGGGACGGCCCGGGGGAGCAGTACTTC
once,TRBJ1-1,NA,TRBV5-1,CASSSGGGENTEAFF,TGCGCCAGCAGCTCGGGAGGAGGGGAGAACACTGAAGCTTTCTTT
NA,TRBJ2-7,NA,TRBV28,CASRYRQAYEQYF,TGTGCCAGCAGATATCGTCAGGCCTACGAGCAGTACTTC
NA,TRBJ1-4,TRBD1,TRBV6-5,CASSSDREGEKLFF,TGTGCCAGCAGCAGCGACAGGGAAGGCGAAAAACTGTTTTTT
NA,TRBJ2-3,NA,TRBV7-2,CASSLAGRWDTQYF,TGTGCCAGCAGCTTAGCGGGGCGGTGGGATACGCAGTATTTT
NA,TRBJ2-1,TRBD1,TRBV28,CASSFPGTGGYNEQFF,TGTGCCAGCAGTTTCCCCGGGACAGGCGGATACAATGAGCAGTTCTTC
NA,TRBJ1-2,NA,TRBV4-2,CASSPLSRGGEVGYTF,TGTGCCAGCAGCCCGCTATCCCGGGGGGGGGAGGTTGGCTACACCTTC
NA,TRBJ2-5,NA,TRBV27,CASSFGRQETQYF,TGTGCCAGCAGTTTTGGGAGACAAGAGACCCAGTACTTC
once,TRBJ1-2,TRBD1,TRBV27,CASRGTGGIYGYTF,TGTGCCAGCAGAGGGACAGGGGGCATCTATGGCTACACCTTC
NA,TRBJ1-1,NA,TRBV7-9,CASSLGRGGAFF,TGTGCCAGCAGCTTAGGAAGGGGAGGAGCTTTCTTT
NA,TRBJ2-5,NA,TRBV29-1,CSVPGHQETQYF,TGCAGCGTCCCGGGACACCAAGAGACCCAGTACTTC
NA,TRBJ1-4,NA,TRBV2,CASRSDEKLFF,TGTGCCAGCCGCAGCGATGAAAAACTGTTTTTT
once,TRBJ2-5,NA,TRBV18,CASSREETQYF,TGTGCCAGCTCACGGGAAGAGACCCAGTACTTC
NA,TRBJ1-2,TRBD1,TRBV29-1,CSSWTGLYGYTF,TGCAGCTCGTGGACAGGGCTGTATGGCTACACCTTC
NA,TRBJ1-5,TRBD1,TRBV2,CASRGGDRGIQQPQHF,TGTGCCAGCAGGGGCGGGGACAGGGGCATTCAGCAGCCCCAGCATTTT
NA,TRBJ2-7,NA,TRBV9,CASSPRGSPSPEQYF,TGTGCCAGCAGCCCCCGGGGTTCCCCCTCTCCCGAGCAGTACTTC
once,TRBJ1-5,NA,TRBV10-3,CAISEHFPREGNQPQHF,TGTGCCATCAGTGAGCATTTCCCCAGGGAGGGTAATCAGCCCCAGCATTTT
NA,TRBJ1-5,NA,TRBV15,CATSRDEGEPQHF,TGTGCCACCAGCAGAGATGAGGGGGAACCCCAGCATTTT
NA,TRBJ2-6,NA,TRBV7-2,CASSLNGANVLTF,TGTGCCAGCAGCTTAAATGGGGCCAACGTCCTGACTTTC
NA,TRBJ2-1,NA,TRBV6-5,CASSYSRGGYEQFF,TGTGCCAGCAGTTACTCGAGGGGGGGCTATGAGCAGTTCTTC
NA,TRBJ1-3,TRBD1,TRBV5-1,CASSPSLDRGPTFSGNTIYF,TGCGCCAGCAGCCCCTCTCTCGACAGGGGCCCAACATTTTCTGGAAACACCATATATTTT
once,TRBJ2-7,TRBD2,TRBV5-8,CASSWAGLIAGGPYEQYF,TGTGCCAGCAGCTGGGCGGGACTAATAGCGGGGGGGCCCTACGAGCAGTACTTC
NA,TRBJ1-2,NA,TRBV6-5,CASSNSRFGYTF,TGTGCCAGCAGCAACTCCCGGTTTGGCTACACCTTC
NA,TRBJ1-2,NA,TRBV5-6,CASSHSGSYGYTF,TGTGCCAGCAGCCACTCAGGGTCCTATGGCTACACCTTC
NA,TRBJ2-2,NA,TRBV7-9,CASSLGERGELFF,TGTGCCAGCAGCTTAGGAGAGCGGGGGGAGCTGTTTTTT
once,TRBJ2-3,NA,TRBV2,CASSQDRSTDTQYF,TGTGCCAGCAGTCAGGACAGAAGCACAGATACGCAGTATTTT
NA,TRBJ1-1,TRBD1,TRBV25-1,CASSRGFTEAFF,TGTGCCAGCAGCAGGGGGTTCACTGAAGCTTTCTTT
NA,TRBJ1-1,NA,TRBV9,CASSVVEGFEAFF,TGTGCCAGCAGCGTAGTCGAAGGGTTTGAAGCTTTCTTT
NA,TRBJ1-3,NA,TRBV5-4,CASSLVGPIGNTIYF,TGTGCCAGCAGCCTGGTGGGGCCAATTGGAAACACCATATATTTT
NA,TRBJ1-5,NA,TRBV6-5,CASRLVSGNQPQHF,TGTGCCAGCAGACTCGTATCTGGCAATCAGCCCCAGCATTTT
NA,TRBJ2-7,NA,TRBV19,CASGPLGIGYEQYF,TGTGCCAGTGGCCCCCTGGGGATCGGCTACGAGCAGTACTTC
NA,TRBJ1-1,NA,TRBV5-5,CASRPVGGGTEAFF,TGTGCCAGCAGACCTGTGGGGGGCGGTACTGAAGCTTTCTTT
NA,TRBJ1-5,TRBD1,TRBV19,CASTGQGSNQPQHF,TGTGCCAGTACCGGACAGGGTAGCAATCAGCCCCAGCATTTT
NA,TRBJ2-7,TRBD1,TRBV30,CAWRTGTVSYLLYF,TGTGCCTGGAGAACTGGGACAGTCTCTTACCTCTTGTACTTC
NA,TRBJ2-5,TRBD2,TRBV25-1,CASSGKGLHQTQYF,TGTGCCAGCAGTGGAAAGGGACTACATCAGACCCAGTACTTC
NA,TRBJ2-5,NA,TRBV7-8,CASSLGAGEETQYF,TGTGCCAGCAGCTTAGGAGCAGGAGAAGAGACCCAGTACTTC
NA,TRBJ1-3,NA,TRBV10-1,CASSELGLGGNTIYF,TGCGCCAGCAGTGAGCTGGGCCTCGGGGGAAACACCATATATTTT
NA,TRBJ2-1,NA,TRBV12-5,CASGGRTNEQFF,TGTGCTAGTGGCGGGAGAACTAATGAGCAGTTCTTC
NA,TRBJ2-1,NA,TRBV11-2,CASSQGIRHNEQFF,TGTGCCAGCAGCCAAGGGATACGGCACAATGAGCAGTTCTTC
NA,TRBJ1-6,NA,TRBV4-3,CASSQDSPQRGYPWVPLHF,TGCGCCAGCAGCCAAGATTCCCCCCAGAGGGGATATCCGTGGGTACCCCTCCACTTT
NA,TRBJ1-2,NA,TRBV19,CASSISGYYGYTF,TGTGCCAGTAGTATATCAGGATACTATGGCTACACCTTC
NA,TRBJ1-5,NA,TRBV9,CASSGTASNQPQHF,TGTGCCAGCAGCGGAACAGCAAGCAATCAGCCCCAGCATTTT
NA,TRBJ1-6,NA,TRBV4-2,CASSQDMRRDSPLHF,TGTGCCAGCAGCCAAGACATGAGACGAGATTCACCCCTCCACTTT
NA,TRBJ2-2,NA,TRBV19,CASTRALIGRGGELFF,TGTGCCAGTACCCGGGCCCTCATCGGGCGGGGCGGGGAGCTGTTTTTT
NA,TRBJ2-6,TRBD1,TRBV7-6,CASSRGPAPGANVLTF,TGTGCCAGCAGCAGGGGGCCAGCCCCTGGGGCCAACGTCCTGACTTTC
NA,TRBJ1-5,NA,TRBV3-1/TRBV3-2,CASSHRGGNQPQHF,TGTGCCAGCAGCCACAGAGGGGGCAATCAGCCCCAGCATTTT
NA,TRBJ2-1,NA,TRBV9,CASSPQDGIYNEQFF,TGTGCCAGCAGCCCTCAGGACGGGATTTACAATGAGCAGTTCTTC
NA,TRBJ1-5,TRBD1,TRBV4-1,CASSEAGTGVGNQPQHF,TGCGCCAGCAGCGAAGCGGGGACAGGGGTGGGCAATCAGCCCCAGCATTTT
NA,TRBJ1-4,TRBD1,TRBV4-1,CASSPRQGAREKLFF,TGCGCCAGCAGCCCTCGACAGGGGGCGCGAGAAAAACTGTTTTTT
NA,TRBJ2-5,TRBD2,TRBV7-2,CASSQTVTSCFSHF,TGTGCCAGCAGCCAGACGGTGACTAGCTGCTTTTCGCACTTC
few,TRBJ2-1,NA,TRBV9,CASSVSGGIYEQFF,TGTGCCAGCAGCGTTTCAGGGGGGATCTATGAGCAGTTCTTC
NA,TRBJ2-7,TRBD1,TRBV30,CAWTIGQGYEQYF,TGTGCCTGGACTATTGGACAGGGGTACGAGCAGTACTTC
NA,TRBJ1-5,TRBD1,TRBV3-1/TRBV3-2,CASSPGERGRPQHF,TGTGCCAGCAGCCCTGGGGAGAGGGGGCGGCCCCAGCATTTT
NA,TRBJ1-6,NA,TRBV5-6,CASSLEGRAVYNSPLHF,TGTGCCAGCAGCTTGGAAGGGAGAGCCGTGTATAATTCACCCCTCCACTTT
NA,TRBJ1-6,NA,TRBV5-1,CASSFGGAFSSYNSPLHF,TGCGCCAGCAGCTTCGGTGGTGCCTTCAGCTCCTATAATTCACCCCTCCACTTT
once,TRBJ1-5,NA,TRBV10-1,CASSDRGRNQPQHF,TGCGCCAGCAGTGATCGGGGCCGAAATCAGCCCCAGCATTTT
NA,TRBJ2-1,NA,TRBV7-6,CASSLRDSTSLNEQFF,TGTGCCAGCAGCTTGCGGGACAGTACGTCTCTAAATGAGCAGTTCTTC